A single sample gave rise to the 2 T cell receptor beta chains below, sequenced in a study of cytomegalovirus exposure and HLA in healthy donors. Primers included in the PCR were 60 Vbeta and 13 Jbeta primers. TCRdb's copy holds only in-frame clones and misses some; the assay was immunoSEQ multiplex PCR. The sample includes 100,000 to 150,000 clones, about a sixth of them seen just once. The specimen was PBMCs. The receptor source for this set is a female donor in good health and CMV-seropositive.

This clone was found a few times. This chain links TRBV7-9 with TRBJ2-7; D is perhaps TRBD2 (6 bases). With 6 bases removed from V and 3 bases from J, the gap between germline ends came to 12 bases. The CDR3 totals 13 residues. Germline V gene lookup returns CDR1 SEHNR and CDR2 FQNEAQ (reference sequence). CDR3: CASSLNGGYEQYF. The CDR3 bases are TGTGCCAGCAGTCTCAACGGGGGCTACGAGCAGTACTTC.

V is TRBV10-1 and J is TRBJ2-3, with 12 nucleotides matching TRBD2. V dropped 4 bases and J dropped 6; count of bases not matched to a gene: 5. Germline loops: CDR1 WNHNN, CDR2 SYGVQD (reference sequence). CDR3 length equals 15 residues. CDR3 in amino acids: CASSVTSGGYDTQYF. The DNA for the CDR3 is TGCGCCAGCAGTGTTACTAGCGGGGGGTATGATACGCAGTATTTT.